These 6 T cell receptor beta chains were all obtained from the same sample, sequenced in a study of CD8+CD57+ T cells in acquired aplastic anemia. CDR3 and TCR beta VDJ profiling relied on genomic DNA as the template. TCRdb re-called the reads through MiXCR, storing one row per CDR3 protein. This sample has around 180,000 distinct CDR3 sequences, with 64% found just once. The sample taken for sequencing was sorted CD4+, CD8+, or CD8+CD57+ T cells (not recorded which) from PBMCs. These receptors were obtained from a human donor with severe aplastic anemia or a healthy control (not recorded which).

The chain joins TRBV5-5 to TRBJ1-6; D not certain. The V gene lost 2 bases and the J gene lost 9 bases, with 6 bases spanning the gap. From germline, CDR1 is SGHKS and CDR2 YYEKEE (reference sequence). The CDR3 is made up of 12 amino acids. CDR3 coding DNA: TGTGCCAGCAGCTTCCGAGGTTCACCCCTCCACTTT. The encoded protein is CASSFRGSPLHF.

The chain carries TRBV7-9 and TRBJ2-7, with TRBD1 matching over 7 bases. With V trimmed by 1 base and J by 3 bases, 6 bases remained unmatched. The CDR3 is made up of 15 amino acids. Germline loops: CDR1 SEHNR, CDR2 FQNEAQ (reference sequence). The CDR3 DNA reads as TGTGCCAGCAGCTTAGAGGGACAGTTAGACTACGAGCAGTACTTC. This codes for CASSLEGQLDYEQYF.

The chain links TRBV27 to TRBJ2-3, with TRBD2 identical over 9 bases. This CDR3 spans 14 amino acids. Trimming removed 5 bases from V and 14 bases from J; junction bases left unmatched: 14. Germline CDR1 reads MNHEY; CDR2 reads SMNVEV (reference sequence). The chain's CDR3 is CASSLAGLAKDLYF. DNA of the CDR3: TGTGCCAGCAGTCTAGCCGGACTAGCGAAAGATCTGTATTTT.

This clonotype has a count of ten or more. The chain uses TRBV7-6 and TRBJ2-1, with D perhaps matching TRBD1 (6 bases). Germline V gives CDR1 SGHVS, CDR2 FNYEAQ. The CDR3 runs 13 residues. Trimming stripped 5 bases from V and 5 bases from J, with 10 bases between. CDR3 region: CASSLGQNNEQFF. The CDR3 DNA is TGTGCCAGCAGCCTTGGACAGAACAATGAGCAGTTCTTC.

This sequence joins TRBV5-4 and TRBJ1-5, with D perhaps matching TRBD1 (6 bases). Germline V gene lookup returns CDR1 SGHNT and CDR2 YYREEE (reference sequence). V was clipped by 2 bases and J by 5 bases, with 14 bases between them. The CDR3 extends over 15 amino acids. The CDR3 region is CASSFRGGTYQPQHF. CDR3 DNA: TGTGCCAGCAGCTTTCGAGGGGGGACCTATCAGCCCCAGCATTTT.

This clonotype was observed a handful of times. V gene TRBV10-3 combines with J gene TRBJ1-3; possibly TRBD1 for D (6 bases). This CDR3 comprises 15 residues. Trimming stripped 4 bases from V and 0 bases from J, with 10 bases between. Germline V gene lookup returns CDR1 ENHRY and CDR2 SYGVKD. The CDR3, as DNA: TGTGCCATCAGTGGGGGGGACATCTCTGGAAACACCATATATTTT. Its protein product is CAISGGDISGNTIYF.